One sample yielded the 4 T cell receptor beta chains listed below, sequenced in a study of blood T cell repertoires in COVID-19 (TCRdb year 2020). Library preparation employed the immunoSEQ multiplex PCR assay. TCRdb limited this immuneACCESS table to in-frame rearrangements with V and J called. A share of clones is missing; checked studies link under half to unresolved V genes, and the rest is unexplained. The sample table contains about 220,000 clones; only one count was recorded for around 82% of them. The top ten constitute approximately 4.9% of the sample. The sample comprised PBMCs or T cells enriched from blood (not recorded which). These receptors were collected from a woman between 45 and 60 years old who had been exposed to COVID-19.

This clone occurred once. This chain uses TRBV4-2 with TRBJ2-7, with a possible D match to TRBD2 (6 bases). V was pared by 4 bases and J by 0 bases, with 10 bases between. The germline CDR1 and CDR2 sequences are LGHNA and YNFKEQ. The CDR3 is 14 amino acids. The CDR3 DNA is TGTGCCAGCAGCCCCGGGACTCTCTCCTACGAGCAGTACTTC. Amino acid sequence: CASSPGTLSYEQYF.

This clone occurred once. This rearrangement joins TRBV19 to TRBJ2-7, with 10 bases fitting TRBD1. The J segment lost 5 bases and the V segment lost 5 bases, leaving 12 bases of the junction unmatched. Germline CDR1 is LNHDA and CDR2 is SQIVND (reference sequence). This CDR3 contains 16 residues. Here the CDR3 DNA reads TGTGCCAGTAGTTTCGCCGGGACAGGGGTTTTCGACGAGCAGTACTTC. Its protein product is CASSFAGTGVFDEQYF.

V is TRBV7-8 and J is TRBJ1-2; D ambiguous. This CDR3 is 13 amino acids long. Germline V gene sequence: CDR1 SGHVS, CDR2 FQNEAQ. V dropped 0 bases and J dropped 7 bases, with 9 bases sitting between them. In DNA form, the CDR3 reads TGTGCCAGCAGCTTAGCGAGAGGGAGTGGCTACACCTTC. Translating gives CASSLARGSGYTF. Filled out from reference TRBV7-8 and TRBJ1-2, the complete variable domain reads GAGVSQSPRYKVAKRGQDVALRCDPISGHVSLFWYQQALGQGPEFLTYFQNEAQLDKSGLPSDRFFAERPEGSVSTLKIQRTQQEDSAVYLCASSLARGSGYTFGSGTRLTVV.

The chain employs TRBV19 and TRBJ2-6; D perhaps matches TRBD2 (5 bases). V lost 6 bases and J 4 bases, leaving 10 bases between the germline ends. CDR3 length: 14 amino acids. CDR1 is LNHDA and CDR2 is SQIVND in the germline V gene (reference sequence). CDR3 nucleotides: TGTGCCAGTAGCCGACTACAGGGGGCCAACGTCCTGACTTTC. Its protein product is CASSRLQGANVLTF.